This T cell receptor (beta chain) was retrieved from a study of shared clonotypes between healthy human individuals. This clone has a single count. The antigen is undetermined. Other DNA sequences in the same sample also yield this CDR3. The length of the CDR3 is 15 residues. The germline CDR1 and CDR2 sequences are MNHEY and SMNVEV (reference sequence). CD4+ cell separation produced CD45RA+ naive and CD45RA-negative memory subsets. The table came from immunoSEQ multiplex PCR; TCRdb's copy has only in-frame clones and leaves some out. The top ten hold 0.36% of the sample, which has 2 million to 3 million clones, over 85% seen once. Findings of the study overall: Generally, estimated richness proved larger in naive subsets than it did in memory subsets. Incomplete sequencing of sorted subsets was indicated by rarefaction despite large depth.

The specimen sequenced was naive CD4+ T cells from PBMCs. Subset defined: CD45RA+ positively selected. The clonotype originates from a man between 18 and 29 years old in good health. Some clones in this sample may be carry-over from other donors' samples. The V call is TRBV27, the J call TRBJ2-5, with 8 bases lining up with TRBD1. The better agreement between TRBJ2-7 and the DNA end casts doubt on the J call. The CDR3 region is CASSLSRTGSYEQYF. The DNA for the CDR3 is TGTGCCAGCAGTTTATCGAGGACAGGGTCCTACGAGCAGTACTTC.